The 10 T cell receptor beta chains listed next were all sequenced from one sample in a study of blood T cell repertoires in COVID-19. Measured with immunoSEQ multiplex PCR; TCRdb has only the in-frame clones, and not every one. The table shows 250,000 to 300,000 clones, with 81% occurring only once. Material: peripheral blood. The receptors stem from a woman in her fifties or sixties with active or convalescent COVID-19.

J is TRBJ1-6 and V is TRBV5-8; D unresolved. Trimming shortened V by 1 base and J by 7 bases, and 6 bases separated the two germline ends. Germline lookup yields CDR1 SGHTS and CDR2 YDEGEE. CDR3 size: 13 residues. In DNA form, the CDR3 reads TGTGCCAGCAGCTTGTACAACAATTCACCCCTCCACTTT. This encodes CASSLYNNSPLHF.

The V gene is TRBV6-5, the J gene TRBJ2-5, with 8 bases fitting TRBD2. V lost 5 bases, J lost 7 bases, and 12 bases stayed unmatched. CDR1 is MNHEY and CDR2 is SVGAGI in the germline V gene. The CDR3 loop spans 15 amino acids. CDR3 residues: CASSIAGQSVGTQYF. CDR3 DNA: TGTGCCAGCAGTATAGCGGGACAATCGGTAGGGACCCAGTACTTC.

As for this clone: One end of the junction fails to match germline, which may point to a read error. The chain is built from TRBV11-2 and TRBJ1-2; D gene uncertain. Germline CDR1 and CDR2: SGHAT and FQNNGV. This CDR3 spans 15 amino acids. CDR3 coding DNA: TGTGCCAGCAGCTTAGGCCCGTGGAGTCCAGCATATGGCTTCTTC. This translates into CASSLGPWSPAYGFF. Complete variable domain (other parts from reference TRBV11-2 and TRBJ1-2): EAGVAQSPRYKIIEKRQSVAFWCNPISGHATLYWYQQILGQGPKLLIQFQNNGVVDDSQLPKDRFSAERLKGVDSTLKIQPAKLEDSAVYLCASSLGPWSPAYGFFGSGTRLTVV.

The CDR3 nucleotides read TGTGCCAGCAGCTTAATGCAGACGAACACCGGGGAGCTGTTTTTT. This encodes CASSLMQTNTGELFF. The rearrangement links TRBV7-2 to TRBJ2-2; no clear D. Trimming pared 2 bases from V and 0 bases from J, leaving 7 bases between. The CDR3 spans 15 residues. Germline loops: CDR1 SGHTA, CDR2 FQGNSA.

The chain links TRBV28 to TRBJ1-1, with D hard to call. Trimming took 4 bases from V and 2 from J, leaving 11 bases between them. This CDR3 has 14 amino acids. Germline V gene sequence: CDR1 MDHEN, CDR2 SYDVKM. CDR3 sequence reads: CASSSPSVNTEAFF. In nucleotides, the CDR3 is TGTGCCAGCAGTTCCCCCTCAGTTAACACTGAAGCTTTCTTT.

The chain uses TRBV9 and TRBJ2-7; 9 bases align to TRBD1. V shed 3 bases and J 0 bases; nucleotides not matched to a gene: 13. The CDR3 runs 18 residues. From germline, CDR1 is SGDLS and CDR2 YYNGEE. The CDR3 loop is CASSASPGQGKNSYEQYF. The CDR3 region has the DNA TGTGCCAGCAGCGCTAGCCCCGGACAGGGGAAGAACTCCTACGAGCAGTACTTC.

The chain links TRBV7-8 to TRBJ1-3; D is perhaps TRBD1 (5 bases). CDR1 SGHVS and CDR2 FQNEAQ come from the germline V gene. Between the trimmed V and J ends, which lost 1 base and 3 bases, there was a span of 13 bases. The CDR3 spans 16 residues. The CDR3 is CASSLGSGRVGNTIYF. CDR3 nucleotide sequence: TGTGCCAGCAGCTTAGGGTCTGGCAGGGTTGGAAACACCATATATTTT. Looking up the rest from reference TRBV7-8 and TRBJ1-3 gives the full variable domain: GAGVSQSPRYKVAKRGQDVALRCDPISGHVSLFWYQQALGQGPEFLTYFQNEAQLDKSGLPSDRFFAERPEGSVSTLKIQRTQQEDSAVYLCASSLGSGRVGNTIYFGEGSWLTVV.

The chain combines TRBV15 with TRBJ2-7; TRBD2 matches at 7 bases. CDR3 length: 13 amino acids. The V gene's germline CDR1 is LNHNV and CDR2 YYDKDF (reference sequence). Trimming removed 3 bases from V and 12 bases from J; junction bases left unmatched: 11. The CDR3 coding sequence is TGTGCCACCAGCAGGTGGGGGGTCCGGGAGGCGTACTTC. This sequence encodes CATSRWGVREAYF. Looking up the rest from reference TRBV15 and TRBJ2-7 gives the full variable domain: DAMVIQNPRYQVTQFGKPVTLSCSQTLNHNVMYWYQQKSSQAPKLLFHYYDKDFNNEADTPDNFQSRRPNTSFCFLDIRSPGLGDTAMYLCATSRWGVREAYFGPGTRLTVT.

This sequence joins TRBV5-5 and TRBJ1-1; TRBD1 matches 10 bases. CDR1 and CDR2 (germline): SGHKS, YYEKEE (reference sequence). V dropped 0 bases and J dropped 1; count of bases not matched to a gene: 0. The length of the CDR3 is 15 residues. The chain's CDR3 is CASSLGTGGNTEAFF. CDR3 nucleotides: TGTGCCAGCAGCTTGGGGACAGGGGGGAACACTGAAGCTTTCTTT.

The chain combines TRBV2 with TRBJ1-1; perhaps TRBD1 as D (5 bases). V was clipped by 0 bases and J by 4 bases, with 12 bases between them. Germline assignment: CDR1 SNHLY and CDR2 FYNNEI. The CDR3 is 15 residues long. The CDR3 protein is CASSEARGVGTEAFF. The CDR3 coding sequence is TGTGCCAGCAGTGAAGCGCGGGGGGTTGGCACTGAAGCTTTCTTT.